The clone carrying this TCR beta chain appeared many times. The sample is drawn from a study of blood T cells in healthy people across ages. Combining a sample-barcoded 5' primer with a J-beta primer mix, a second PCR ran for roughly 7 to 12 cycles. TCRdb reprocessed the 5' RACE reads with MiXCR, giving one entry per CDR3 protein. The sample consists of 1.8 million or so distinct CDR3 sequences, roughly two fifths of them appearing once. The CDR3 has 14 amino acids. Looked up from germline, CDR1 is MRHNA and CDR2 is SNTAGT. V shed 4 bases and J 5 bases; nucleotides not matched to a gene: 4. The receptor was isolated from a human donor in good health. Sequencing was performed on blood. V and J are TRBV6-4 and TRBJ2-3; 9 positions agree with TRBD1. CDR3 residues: CASSGGQGGDTQYF. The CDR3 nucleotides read TGTGCCAGCAGTGGGGGACAGGGTGGAGATACGCAGTATTTT.